This TCR beta chain comes out of a study of T cells in Graves' hyperthyroidism and ophthalmopathy. The wider study: Before treatment of any kind, peripheral blood was taken at initial diagnosis.

Patients aged 18 to 65 had newly diagnosed hyperthyroidism of under 2 months' duration. This clonotype was detected ten times or more. Its cognate antigen is unknown. The CDR3 consists of 15 residues. Per germline, CDR1 SGHRS and CDR2 YFSETQ. Trimming took off 7 bases at V and 2 bases at J, with 17 bases between the two ends. Researchers took RNA transcripts and amplified the TCR beta CDR3 regions from them. HTBI primers drove first-round RT-PCR of the TCR CDR3. One entry per CDR3 protein results from TCRdb running MiXCR on the multiplex PCR reads. The sample includes about 360,000 distinct CDR3 sequences, about 13% of them seen just once. Study-wide results and caveats: Most thyroid clonotypes expanded above 0.001 appeared in blood too.

Sequencing was performed on blood. The chain employs TRBV5-1 and TRBJ2-3; no reliable D call. This TCR was recovered from a young woman with Graves' hyperthyroidism. CDR3 sequence reads: CASGYSPTNTDTQYF. The CDR3 DNA reads as TGCGCCAGCGGCTACTCGCCAACGAACACAGATACGCAGTATTTT. Supplemented by reference TRBV5-1 and TRBJ2-3, the full variable domain reads KAGVTQTPRYLIKTRGQQVTLSCSPISGHRSVSWYQQTPGQGLQFLFEYFSETQRNKGNFPGRFSGRQFSNSRSEMNVSTLELGDSALYLCASGYSPTNTDTQYFGPGTRLTVL.